Listed here are 3 T cell receptor beta chains from one sample, sequenced in a study of breast tumors, draining lymph nodes, adjacent tissues. Samples came from axillary lymph nodes draining the breast cancer. TCRdb itself ran the multiplex PCR reads through MiXCR, one entry per CDR3 protein. The data contain some 83,000 distinct CDR3 sequences, roughly a fifth of them seen just once; the ten biggest clones take up less than 3%. Sample: axillary lymph node tissue. The receptors originated from a female donor with breast cancer. Some clones in this sample may be carry-over from other donors' samples.

The table lists this clonotype with many counts. V usage is TRBV9 and J usage is TRBJ2-3, with TRBD2 matching 13 bases. Losses at the gene ends were 0 bases for V and 5 bases for J; bases not matched to a gene: 6. Germline values: CDR1 SGDLS, CDR2 YYNGEE. The CDR3 contains 17 residues. The CDR3 DNA is TGTGCCAGCAGCGTAGGACTAGCGGGAGGTCTTAAAGATACGCAGTATTTT. Amino acids: CASSVGLAGGLKDTQYF.

As concerns this clonotype: A clone one base away is much larger, so this may be a read error. This chain joins TRBV9 and TRBJ2-2; weak D call: TRBD1 (6 bases). The CDR3 covers 15 residues. Germline CDR1 reads SGDLS; CDR2 reads YYNGEE. The CDR3 loop is CASSAAGANTGELSF. The CDR3 DNA sequence: TGTGCCAGCAGCGCCGCAGGGGCGAACACCGGGGAGCTGTCTTTT.

This clonotype was recorded a few times. This chain connects TRBV9 to TRBJ1-1, with D tentatively TRBD1 (6 bases). Deletions cut 2 bases from V and 1 base from J, with 18 bases between. The CDR3 sequence is 17 residues long. The V gene's germline CDR1 is SGDLS and CDR2 YYNGEE. Here the CDR3 DNA reads TGTGCCAGCAGCGTGAACAGGGAGACGGGGGCGAACACTGAAGCTTTCTTT. Its translation: CASSVNRETGANTEAFF. The variable domain in full, with the rest retrieved from reference TRBV9 and TRBJ1-1, is DSGVTQTPKHLITATGQRVTLRCSPRSGDLSVYWYQQSLDQGLQFLIQYYNGEERAKGNILERFSAQQFPDLHSELNLSSLELGDSALYFCASSVNRETGANTEAFFGQGTRLTVV.